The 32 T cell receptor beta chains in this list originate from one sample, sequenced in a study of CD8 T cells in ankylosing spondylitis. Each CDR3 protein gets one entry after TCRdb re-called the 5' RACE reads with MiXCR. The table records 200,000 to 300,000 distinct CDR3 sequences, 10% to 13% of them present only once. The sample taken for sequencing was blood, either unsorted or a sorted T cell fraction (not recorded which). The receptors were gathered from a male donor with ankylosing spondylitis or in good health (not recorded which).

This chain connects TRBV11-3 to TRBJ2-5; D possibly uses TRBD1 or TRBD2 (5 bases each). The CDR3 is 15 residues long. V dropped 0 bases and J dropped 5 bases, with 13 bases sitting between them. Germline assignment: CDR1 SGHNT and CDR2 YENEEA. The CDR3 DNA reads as TGTGCCAGCAGCTTAGATCGGGACCTGCCGGAGACCCAGTACTTC. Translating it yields CASSLDRDLPETQYF.

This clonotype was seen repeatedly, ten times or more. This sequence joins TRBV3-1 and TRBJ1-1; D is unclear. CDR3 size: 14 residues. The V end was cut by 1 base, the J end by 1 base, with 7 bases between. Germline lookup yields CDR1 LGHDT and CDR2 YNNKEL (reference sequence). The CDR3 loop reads CASSQVSENTEAFF. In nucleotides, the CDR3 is TGTGCCAGCAGCCAAGTGAGTGAGAACACTGAAGCTTTCTTT. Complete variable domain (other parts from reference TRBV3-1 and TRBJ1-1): DTAVSQTPKYLVTQMGNDKSIKCEQNLGHDTMYWYKQDSKKFLKIMFSYNNKELIINETVPNRFSPKSPDKAHLNLHINSLELGDSAVYFCASSQVSENTEAFFGQGTRLTVV.

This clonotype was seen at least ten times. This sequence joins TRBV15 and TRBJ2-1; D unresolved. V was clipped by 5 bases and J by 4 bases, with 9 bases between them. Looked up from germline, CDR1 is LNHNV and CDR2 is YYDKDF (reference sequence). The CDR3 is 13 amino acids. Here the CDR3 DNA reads TGTGCCACCAGCGGACCCAGATACAATGAGCAGTTCTTC. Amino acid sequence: CATSGPRYNEQFF. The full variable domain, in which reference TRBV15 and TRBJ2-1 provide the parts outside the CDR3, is DAMVIQNPRYQVTQFGKPVTLSCSQTLNHNVMYWYQQKSSQAPKLLFHYYDKDFNNEADTPDNFQSRRPNTSFCFLDIRSPGLGDTAMYLCATSGPRYNEQFFGPGTRLTVL.

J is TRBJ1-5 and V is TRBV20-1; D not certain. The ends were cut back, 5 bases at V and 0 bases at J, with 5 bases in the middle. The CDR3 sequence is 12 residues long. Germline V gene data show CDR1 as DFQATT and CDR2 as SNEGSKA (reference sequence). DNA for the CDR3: TGCAGTGCTGGTGGTAGCAATCAGCCCCAGCATTTT. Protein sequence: CSAGGSNQPQHF.

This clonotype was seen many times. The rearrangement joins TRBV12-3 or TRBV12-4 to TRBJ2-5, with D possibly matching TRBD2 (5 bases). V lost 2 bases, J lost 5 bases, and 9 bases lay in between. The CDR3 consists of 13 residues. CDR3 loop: CASSLRGVETQYF. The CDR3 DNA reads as TGTGCCAGCAGTTTACGGGGTGTCGAGACCCAGTACTTC.

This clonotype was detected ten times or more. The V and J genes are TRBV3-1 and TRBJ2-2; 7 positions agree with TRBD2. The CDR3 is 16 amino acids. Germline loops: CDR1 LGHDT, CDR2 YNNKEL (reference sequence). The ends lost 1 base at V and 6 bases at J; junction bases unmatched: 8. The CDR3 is CASSQGAAGESGELFF. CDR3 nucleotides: TGTGCCAGCAGCCAAGGAGCGGCGGGAGAGTCCGGGGAGCTGTTTTTT.

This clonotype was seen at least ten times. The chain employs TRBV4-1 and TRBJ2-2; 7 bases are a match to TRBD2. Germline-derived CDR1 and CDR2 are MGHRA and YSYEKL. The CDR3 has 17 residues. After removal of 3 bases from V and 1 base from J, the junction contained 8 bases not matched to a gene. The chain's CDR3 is CASSQGWAGENTGELFF. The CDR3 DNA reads TGCGCCAGCAGCCAGGGTTGGGCGGGAGAGAACACCGGGGAGCTGTTTTTT.

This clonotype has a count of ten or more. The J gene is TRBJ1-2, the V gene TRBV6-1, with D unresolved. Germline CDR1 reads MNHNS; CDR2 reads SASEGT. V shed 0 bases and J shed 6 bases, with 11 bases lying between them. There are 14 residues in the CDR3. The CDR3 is CASSEARGDHGYTF. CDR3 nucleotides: TGTGCCAGCAGTGAAGCGCGGGGAGACCATGGCTACACCTTC.

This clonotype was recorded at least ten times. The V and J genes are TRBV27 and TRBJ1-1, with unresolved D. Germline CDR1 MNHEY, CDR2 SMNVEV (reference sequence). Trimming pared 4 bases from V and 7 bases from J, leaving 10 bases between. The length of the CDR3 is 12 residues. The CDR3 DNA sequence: TGTGCCAGCAGTTCCGGGCCCCATGAAGCTTTCTTT. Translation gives CASSSGPHEAFF.

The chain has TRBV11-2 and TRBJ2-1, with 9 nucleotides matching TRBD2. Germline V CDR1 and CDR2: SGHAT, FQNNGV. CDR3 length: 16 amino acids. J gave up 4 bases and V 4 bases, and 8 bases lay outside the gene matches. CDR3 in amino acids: CASSSGTSGLYNEQFF. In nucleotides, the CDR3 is TGTGCCAGCAGCTCGGGAACTAGCGGGCTATACAATGAGCAGTTCTTC.

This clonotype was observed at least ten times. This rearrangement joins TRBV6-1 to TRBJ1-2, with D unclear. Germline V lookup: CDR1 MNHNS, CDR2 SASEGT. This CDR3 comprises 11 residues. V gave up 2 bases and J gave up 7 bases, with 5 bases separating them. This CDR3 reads CASSEISGYTF. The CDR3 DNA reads TGTGCCAGCAGTGAAATAAGTGGCTACACCTTC.

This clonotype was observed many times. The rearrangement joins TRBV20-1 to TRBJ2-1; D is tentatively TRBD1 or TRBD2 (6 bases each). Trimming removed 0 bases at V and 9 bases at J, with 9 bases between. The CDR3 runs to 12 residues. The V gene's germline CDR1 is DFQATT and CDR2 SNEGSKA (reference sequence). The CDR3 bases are TGCAGTGCTAGAGAAGGGGGGTTTGAGCAGTTCTTC. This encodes CSAREGGFEQFF.

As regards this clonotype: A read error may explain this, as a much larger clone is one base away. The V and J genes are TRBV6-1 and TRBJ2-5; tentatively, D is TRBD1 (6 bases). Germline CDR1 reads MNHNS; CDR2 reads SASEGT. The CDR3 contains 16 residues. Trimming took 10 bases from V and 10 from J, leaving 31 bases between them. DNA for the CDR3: TGTGCCACCCTTAGGGGGTTGCAAGGACAAGAGGGGATCCAGTACTTC. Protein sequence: CATLRGLQGQEGIQYF.

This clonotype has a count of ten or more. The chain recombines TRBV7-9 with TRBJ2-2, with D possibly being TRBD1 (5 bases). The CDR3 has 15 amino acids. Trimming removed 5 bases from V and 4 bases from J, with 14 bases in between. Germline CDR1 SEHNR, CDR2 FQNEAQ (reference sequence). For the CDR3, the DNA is TGTGCCAGCAGCACCCGGGCCCAGGGCACCGGGGAGCTGTTTTTT. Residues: CASSTRAQGTGELFF.

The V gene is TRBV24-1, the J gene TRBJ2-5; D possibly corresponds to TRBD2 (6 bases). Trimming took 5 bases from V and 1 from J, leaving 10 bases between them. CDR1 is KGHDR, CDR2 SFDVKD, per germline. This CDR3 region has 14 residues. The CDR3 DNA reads TGTGCCACCAGTGCCGGGACTCCCCAAGAGACCCAGTACTTC. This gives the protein CATSAGTPQETQYF.

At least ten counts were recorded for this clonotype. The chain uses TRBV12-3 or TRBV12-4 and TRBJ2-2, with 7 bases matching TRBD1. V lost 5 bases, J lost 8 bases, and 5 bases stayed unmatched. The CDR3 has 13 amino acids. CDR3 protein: CASSQGVGGELFF. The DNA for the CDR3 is TGTGCCAGCAGTCAGGGGGTTGGTGGGGAGCTGTTTTTT.

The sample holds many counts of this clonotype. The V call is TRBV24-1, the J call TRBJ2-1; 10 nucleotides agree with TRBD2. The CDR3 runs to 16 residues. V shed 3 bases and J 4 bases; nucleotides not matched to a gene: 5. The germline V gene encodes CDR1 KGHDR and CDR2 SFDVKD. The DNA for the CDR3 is TGTGCCACCAGTGATCCCACTAGCGGGGCTTACAATGAGCAGTTCTTC. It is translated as CATSDPTSGAYNEQFF.

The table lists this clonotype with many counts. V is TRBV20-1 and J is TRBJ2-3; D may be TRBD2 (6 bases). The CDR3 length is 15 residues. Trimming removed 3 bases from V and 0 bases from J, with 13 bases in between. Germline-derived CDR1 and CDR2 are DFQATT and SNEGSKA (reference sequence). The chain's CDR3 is CSARAWLASTDTQYF. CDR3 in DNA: TGCAGTGCTAGGGCCTGGCTAGCGAGCACAGATACGCAGTATTTT.

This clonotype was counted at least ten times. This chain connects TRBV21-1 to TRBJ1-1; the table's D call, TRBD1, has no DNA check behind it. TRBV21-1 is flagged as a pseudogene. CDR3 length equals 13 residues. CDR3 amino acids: CATPDRGNTEAFF. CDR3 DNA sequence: TGTGCCACCCCGGACAGGGGGAACACTGAAGCTTTCTTT.

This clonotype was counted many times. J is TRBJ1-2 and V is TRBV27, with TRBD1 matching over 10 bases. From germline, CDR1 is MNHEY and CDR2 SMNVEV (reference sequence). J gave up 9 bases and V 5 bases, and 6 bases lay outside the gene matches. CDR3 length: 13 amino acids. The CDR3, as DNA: TGTGCCAGCAGTCCCGGGACAGGGGATCGCTACACCTTC. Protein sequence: CASSPGTGDRYTF.

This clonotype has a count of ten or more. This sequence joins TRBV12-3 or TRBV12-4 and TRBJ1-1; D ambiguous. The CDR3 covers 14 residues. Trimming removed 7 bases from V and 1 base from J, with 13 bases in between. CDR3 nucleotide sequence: TGTGCCAGCACCCCCTACACCTGGAACACTGAAGCTTTCTTT. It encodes CASTPYTWNTEAFF.

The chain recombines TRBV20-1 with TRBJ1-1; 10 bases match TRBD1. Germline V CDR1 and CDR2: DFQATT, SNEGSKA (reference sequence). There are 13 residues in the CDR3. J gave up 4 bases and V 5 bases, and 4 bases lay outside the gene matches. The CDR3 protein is CSADRGLVTEAFF. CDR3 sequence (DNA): TGCAGTGCTGACAGGGGGCTAGTCACTGAAGCTTTCTTT.

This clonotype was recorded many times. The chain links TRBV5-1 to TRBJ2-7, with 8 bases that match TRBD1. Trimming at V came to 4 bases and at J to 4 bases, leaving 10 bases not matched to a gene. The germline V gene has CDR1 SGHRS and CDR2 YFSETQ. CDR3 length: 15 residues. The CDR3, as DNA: TGCGCCAGCAGCCTGGAACCGGGACAGGCGTACGAGCAGTACTTC. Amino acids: CASSLEPGQAYEQYF.

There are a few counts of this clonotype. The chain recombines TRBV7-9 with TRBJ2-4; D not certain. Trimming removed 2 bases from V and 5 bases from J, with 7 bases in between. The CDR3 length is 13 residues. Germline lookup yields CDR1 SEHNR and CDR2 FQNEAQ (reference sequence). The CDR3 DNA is TGTGCCAGCAGCTTAAACAAGGAAAACATTCAGTACTTC. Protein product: CASSLNKENIQYF.

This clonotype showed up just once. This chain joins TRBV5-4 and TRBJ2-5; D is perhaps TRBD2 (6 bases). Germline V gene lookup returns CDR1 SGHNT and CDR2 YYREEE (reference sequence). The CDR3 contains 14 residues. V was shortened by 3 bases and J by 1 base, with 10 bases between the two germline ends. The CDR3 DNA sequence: TGTGCCAGCAGCTCCGGGACTCCCCAAGAGACCCAGTACTTC. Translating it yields CASSSGTPQETQYF.

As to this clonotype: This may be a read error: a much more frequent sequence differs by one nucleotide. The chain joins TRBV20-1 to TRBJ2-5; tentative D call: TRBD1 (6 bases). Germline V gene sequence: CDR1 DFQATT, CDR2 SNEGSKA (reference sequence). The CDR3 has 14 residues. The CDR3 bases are TGCAGTGCTAGAGTTACAGGGTGGAGAGAGAGCCAGTACTTC. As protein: CSARVTGWRESQYF.

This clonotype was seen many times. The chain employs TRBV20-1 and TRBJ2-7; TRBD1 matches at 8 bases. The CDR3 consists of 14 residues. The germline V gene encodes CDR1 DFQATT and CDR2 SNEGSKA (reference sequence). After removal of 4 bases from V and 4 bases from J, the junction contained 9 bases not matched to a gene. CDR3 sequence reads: CSATETGDWYEQYF. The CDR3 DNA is TGCAGTGCTACCGAGACAGGGGACTGGTACGAGCAGTACTTC.

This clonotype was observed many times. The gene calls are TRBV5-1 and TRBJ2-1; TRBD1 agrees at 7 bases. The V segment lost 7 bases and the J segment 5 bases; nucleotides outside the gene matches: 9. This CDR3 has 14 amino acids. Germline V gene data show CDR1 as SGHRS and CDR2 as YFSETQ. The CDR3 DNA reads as TGCGCCAGCGTTAGAGGGGGCGCGCACAATGAGCAGTTCTTC. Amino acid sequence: CASVRGGAHNEQFF.

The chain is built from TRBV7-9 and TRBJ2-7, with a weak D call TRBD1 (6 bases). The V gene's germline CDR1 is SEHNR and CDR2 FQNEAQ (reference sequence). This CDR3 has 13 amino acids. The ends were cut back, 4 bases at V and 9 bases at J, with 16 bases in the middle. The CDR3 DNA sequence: TGTGCCAGCAGCTCAAACGACAGGTCCGGGCAGTACTTC. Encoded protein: CASSSNDRSGQYF.

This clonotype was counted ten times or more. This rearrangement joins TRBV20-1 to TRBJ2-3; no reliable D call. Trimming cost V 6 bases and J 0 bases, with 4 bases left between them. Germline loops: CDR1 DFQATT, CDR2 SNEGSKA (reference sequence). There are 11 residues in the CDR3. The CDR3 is CSAESTDTQYF. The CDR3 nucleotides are TGCAGTGCGGAAAGCACAGATACGCAGTATTTT.

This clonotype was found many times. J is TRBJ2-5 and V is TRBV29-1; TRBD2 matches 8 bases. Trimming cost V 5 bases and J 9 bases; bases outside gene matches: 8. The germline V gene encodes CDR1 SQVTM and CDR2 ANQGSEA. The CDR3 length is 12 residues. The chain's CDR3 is CSVRREAAAQYF. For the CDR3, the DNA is TGCAGCGTTAGGCGGGAGGCAGCGGCCCAGTACTTC.

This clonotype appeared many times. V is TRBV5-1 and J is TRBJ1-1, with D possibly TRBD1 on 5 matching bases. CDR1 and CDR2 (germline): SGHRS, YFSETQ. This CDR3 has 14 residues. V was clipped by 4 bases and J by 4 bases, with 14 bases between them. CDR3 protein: CASSLSPGPTEAFF. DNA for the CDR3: TGCGCCAGCAGCCTGTCCCCGGGGCCCACTGAAGCTTTCTTT. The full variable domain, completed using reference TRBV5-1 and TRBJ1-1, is KAGVTQTPRYLIKTRGQQVTLSCSPISGHRSVSWYQQTPGQGLQFLFEYFSETQRNKGNFPGRFSGRQFSNSRSEMNVSTLELGDSALYLCASSLSPGPTEAFFGQGTRLTVV.